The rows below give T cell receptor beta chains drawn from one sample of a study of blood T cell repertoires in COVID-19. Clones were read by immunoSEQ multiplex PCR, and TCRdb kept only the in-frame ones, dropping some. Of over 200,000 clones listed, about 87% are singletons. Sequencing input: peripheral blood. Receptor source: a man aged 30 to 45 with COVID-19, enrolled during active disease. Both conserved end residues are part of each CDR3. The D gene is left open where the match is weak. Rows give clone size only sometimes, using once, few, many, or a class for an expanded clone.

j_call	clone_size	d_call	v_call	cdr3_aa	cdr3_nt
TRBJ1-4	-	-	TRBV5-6	CASSLINGAGEKLFF	TGTGCCAGCAGCTTGATTAATGGGGCCGGGGAAAAACTGTTTTTT
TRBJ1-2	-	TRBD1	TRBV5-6	CASSLGLGQGMSGYTF	TGTGCCAGCAGCTTGGGATTGGGACAGGGCATGTCGGGCTACACCTTC
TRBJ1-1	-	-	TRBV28	CASSLLIVAGTEAFF	TGTGCCAGCAGTTTATTGATAGTTGCGGGGACTGAAGCTTTCTTT
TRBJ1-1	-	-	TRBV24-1	CATSETGYTEAFF	TGTGCCACCAGTGAAACAGGGTACACTGAAGCTTTCTTT
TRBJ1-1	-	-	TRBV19	CASSDSYTEAFF	TGTGCCAGTAGTGACAGCTACACTGAAGCTTTCTTT
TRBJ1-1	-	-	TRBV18	CASSHQRATNTEAFF	TGTGCCAGCTCCCACCAAAGAGCAACGAACACTGAAGCTTTCTTT
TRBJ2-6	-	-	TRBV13	CASSPEGGSGANVLTF	TGTGCCAGCAGTCCTGAGGGCGGGTCTGGGGCCAACGTCCTGACTTTC
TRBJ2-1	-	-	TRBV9	CASSVGSLAAYNEQFF	TGTGCCAGCAGCGTAGGATCTTTGGCGGCCTACAATGAGCAGTTCTTC
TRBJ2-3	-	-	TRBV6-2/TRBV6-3	CASSLLAARTDTQYF	TGTGCCAGCAGCCTACTAGCTGCCCGCACAGATACGCAGTATTTT
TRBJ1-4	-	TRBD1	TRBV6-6	CASSLRTGGALYPNEKLFF	TGTGCCAGCAGTCTTCGGACAGGGGGCGCGTTGTACCCTAATGAAAAACTGTTTTTT
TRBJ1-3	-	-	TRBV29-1	CSVEGTAAGNTIYF	TGCAGCGTTGAAGGGACAGCTGCTGGAAACACCATATATTTT
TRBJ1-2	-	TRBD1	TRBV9	CASSVGWTGFGGSESHYGYTF	TGTGCCAGCAGCGTGGGATGGACAGGCTTCGGCGGAAGTGAATCCCACTATGGCTACACCTTC
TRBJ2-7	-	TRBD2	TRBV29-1	CSTGSLAGVHEQYF	TGCAGCACCGGAAGTCTAGCGGGAGTCCACGAGCAGTACTTC
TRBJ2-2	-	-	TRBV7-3	CASSFGLTAGELFF	TGTGCCAGCAGCTTCGGACTAACAGCCGGGGAGCTGTTTTTT
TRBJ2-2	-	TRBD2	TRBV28	CASSIAGGGTGELFF	TGTGCCAGCAGCATAGCGGGAGGAGGCACCGGGGAGCTGTTTTTT
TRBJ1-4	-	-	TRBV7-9	CASGRGNEKLFF	TGTGCCAGCGGGCGTGGAAATGAAAAACTGTTTTTT
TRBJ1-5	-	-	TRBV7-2	CASSLVGGVESNQPQHF	TGTGCCAGCAGCTTAGTAGGCGGGGTCGAAAGCAATCAGCCCCAGCATTTT
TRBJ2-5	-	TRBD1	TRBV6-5	CASRARTGLQETQYF	TGTGCCAGCAGGGCTAGGACAGGGCTCCAAGAGACCCAGTACTTC
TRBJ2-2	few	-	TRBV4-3	CASSQDRRNTGELFF	TGCGCCAGCAGCCAAGATAGAAGGAACACCGGGGAGCTGTTTTTT
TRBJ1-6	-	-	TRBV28	CASRGSGGGNSPLHF	TGTGCCAGCAGGGGATCGGGGGGCGGCAATTCACCCCTCCACTTT
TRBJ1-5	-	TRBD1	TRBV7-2	CASAPEQGYQPQHF	TGTGCCAGCGCCCCCGAACAGGGGTACCAGCCCCAGCATTTT
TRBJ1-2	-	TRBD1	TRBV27	CATGTDYYGYTF	TGTGCCACCGGGACAGACTACTATGGCTACACCTTC
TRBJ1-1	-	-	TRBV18	CASSPLGGETEAFF	TGTGCCAGCTCACCACTGGGGGGAGAGACTGAAGCTTTCTTT
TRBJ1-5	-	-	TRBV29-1	CSVVAGRNQPQHF	TGCAGCGTTGTAGCTGGGAGAAATCAGCCCCAGCATTTT
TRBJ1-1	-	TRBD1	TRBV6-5	CASRNVGTAEAFF	TGTGCCAGCAGGAATGTGGGGACAGCTGAAGCTTTCTTT
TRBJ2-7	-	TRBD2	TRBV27	CASSHGLAPYEQYF	TGTGCCAGCAGTCACGGACTAGCGCCCTACGAGCAGTACTTC
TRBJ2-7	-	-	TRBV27	CASSLGETYEQYF	TGTGCCAGCAGTTTAGGGGAGACCTACGAGCAGTACTTC
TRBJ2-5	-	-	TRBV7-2	CASSLLGSSQETQYF	TGTGCCAGCAGCTTATTGGGCAGCTCTCAAGAGACCCAGTACTTC
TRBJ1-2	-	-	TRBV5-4	CASSLGGFANYGYTF	TGTGCCAGCAGCTTGGGAGGTTTCGCTAACTATGGCTACACCTTC
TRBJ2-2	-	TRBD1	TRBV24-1	CAAGEQGAQGGELFF	TGTGCCGCCGGGGAACAGGGGGCGCAAGGCGGGGAGCTGTTTTTT
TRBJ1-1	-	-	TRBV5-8	CASSLTSTGNTEAFF	TGTGCCAGCAGCTTAACTTCAACAGGGAACACTGAAGCTTTCTTT
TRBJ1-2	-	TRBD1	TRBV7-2	CASSLYLTGGEF	TGTGCCAGCAGCTTATACCTGACAGGGGGAGAGTTC
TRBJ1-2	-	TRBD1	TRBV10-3	CAISEQGQGSVGYTF	TGTGCCATCAGTGAGCAAGGACAGGGCAGCGTTGGCTACACCTTC
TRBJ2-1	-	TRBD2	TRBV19	CASSIGAGGYNEQFF	TGTGCCAGTAGTATAGGAGCGGGGGGCTACAATGAGCAGTTCTTC
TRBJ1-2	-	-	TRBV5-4	CASSLEAAIPGGYTF	TGTGCCAGCAGCTTGGAAGCGGCCATTCCGGGTGGCTACACCTTC
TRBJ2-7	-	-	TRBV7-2	CASSRDYRSYEQYF	TGTGCCAGCAGCCGTGATTACAGGTCCTACGAGCAGTACTTC
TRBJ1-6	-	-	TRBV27	CASSHGGSPLHF	TGTGCCAGCTCTCACGGCGGTTCACCCCTCCACTTT
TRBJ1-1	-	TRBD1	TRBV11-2	CASSARQGSTEAFF	TGTGCCAGCAGCGCGCGACAGGGGAGCACTGAAGCTTTCTTT
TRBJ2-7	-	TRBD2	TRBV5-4	CASSLVGGGTHEQYF	TGTGCCAGCAGCTTGGTGGGGGGAGGGACGCACGAGCAGTACTTC
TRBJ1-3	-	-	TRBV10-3	CAIGSGDPTIYF	TGTGCCATCGGGTCAGGGGACCCCACCATATATTTT
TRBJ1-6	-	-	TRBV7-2	CASSPGWGGSPLHF	TGTGCCAGCAGCCCCGGTTGGGGAGGTTCACCCCTCCACTTT
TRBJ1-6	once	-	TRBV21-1	CASSLGASPYNSPLHF	TGTGCCAGCAGCCTGGGGGCCAGCCCGTATAATTCACCCCTCCACTTT
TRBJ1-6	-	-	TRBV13	CASSLGQNNSPLHF	TGTGCCAGCAGCTTAGGGCAGAATAATTCACCCCTCCACTTT
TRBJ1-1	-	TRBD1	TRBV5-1	CASNPGGQGTNTEAFF	TGCGCCAGCAACCCAGGGGGACAGGGAACGAACACTGAAGCTTTCTTT
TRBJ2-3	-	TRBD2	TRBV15	CATSRVAGGFTDTQYF	TGTGCCACCAGCAGAGTAGCGGGGGGATTCACAGATACGCAGTATTTT
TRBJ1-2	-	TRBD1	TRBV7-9	CASSYWRDSSNYGYTF	TGTGCCAGCAGCTACTGGCGGGACAGTTCTAACTATGGCTACACCTTC
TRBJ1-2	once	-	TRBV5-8	CASSFAGEAFGYTF	TGTGCCAGCAGCTTCGCGGGGGAGGCTTTTGGCTACACCTTC
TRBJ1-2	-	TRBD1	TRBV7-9	CASSLYAGTANYGYTF	TGTGCCAGCAGCTTATATGCCGGGACAGCTAACTATGGCTACACCTTC
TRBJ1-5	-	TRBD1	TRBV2	CASSPVPGQGYQPQHF	TGTGCCAGCAGCCCCGTACCGGGACAGGGTTATCAGCCCCAGCATTTT
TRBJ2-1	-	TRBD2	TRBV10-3	CAISAGTSGGAPYNEQFF	TGTGCCATCAGTGCCGGGACTAGCGGGGGGGCCCCCTACAATGAGCAGTTCTTC
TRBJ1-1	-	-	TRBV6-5	CASSWRGILNTEAFF	TGTGCCAGCAGTTGGAGGGGTATTTTAAACACTGAAGCTTTCTTT
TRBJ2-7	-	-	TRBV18	CASRDSATYEQYF	TGTGCCAGCCGAGACAGTGCAACCTACGAGCAGTACTTC